This T cell receptor (beta chain) was sequenced in a study of OX40 agonist ivuxolimab in advanced cancers. Study details: A mean age of approximately 60 years, range roughly 23 to 85, was recorded, and more than 80% were male. Study observations and caveats: Average numbers of expanded clones were greater in CD8+ T cells than in CD4+. Specificity for antigen went undetermined in the expanded peripheral T cells.

V lost 5 bases and J lost 7; bases outside the gene matches: 13. This CDR3 is 16 amino acids long. Germline V CDR1 and CDR2: SGHTA, FQGNSA. For this clone: Antigen specificity is unknown.

The repertoire was sequenced with immunoSEQ multiplex PCR; TCRdb's copy has only in-frame clones and lacks some. The sample lists 77,000 or so clones, less than 95% occurring once. The clonotype was recovered from an adult with an advanced solid tumor such as melanoma, head and neck, liver or kidney cancer. V gene TRBV7-2 combines with J gene TRBJ2-3; 9 nucleotides match TRBD2. Sequences were derived from CD4+ or CD8+ T cells sorted from blood, sampled in a trial of the OX40 agonist ivuxolimab. In DNA, the CDR3 is TGTGCCAGCAGCCCGCAAAGGAGAGCGGGAGGCAATACGCAGTATTTT. Translated, it gives CASSPQRRAGGNTQYF.